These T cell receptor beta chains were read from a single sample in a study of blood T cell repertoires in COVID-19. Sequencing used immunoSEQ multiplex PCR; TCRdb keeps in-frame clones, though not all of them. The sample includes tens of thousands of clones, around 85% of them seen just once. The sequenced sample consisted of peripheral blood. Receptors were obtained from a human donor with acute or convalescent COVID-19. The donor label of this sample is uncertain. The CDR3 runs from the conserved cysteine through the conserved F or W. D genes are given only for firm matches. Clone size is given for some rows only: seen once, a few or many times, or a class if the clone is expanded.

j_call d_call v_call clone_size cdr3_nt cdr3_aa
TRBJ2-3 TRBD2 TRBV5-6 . TGTGCCAGCAGCTCAAGCGGGGGGGCTGGAGATACGCAGTATTTT CASSSSGGAGDTQYF
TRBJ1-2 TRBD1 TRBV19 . TGTGCCAGCAAACGGACAGGGAACTATGGCTACACCTTC CASKRTGNYGYTF
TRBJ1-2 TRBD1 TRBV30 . TGTGCCTGGGGGCTGGGACAGGGTGGCCTTGGCTACACCTTC CAWGLGQGGLGYTF
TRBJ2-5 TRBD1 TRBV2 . TGTGCCAGCAGTGGGACAGGACAGGAGACCCAGTACTTC CASSGTGQETQYF
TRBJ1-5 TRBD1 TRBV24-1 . TGTGCCACCAGTGAAACTAAACAGGGGTCGCCCAATCAGCCCCAGCATTTT CATSETKQGSPNQPQHF
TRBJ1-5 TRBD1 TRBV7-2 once TGTGCCAGCAGCTGGGGACAGGGGGCACAGCCCCAGCATTTT CASSWGQGAQPQHF
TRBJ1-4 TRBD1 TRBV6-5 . TGTGCCAGCAGGTCGACAGGGGGGAGTGAAAAACTGTTTTTT CASRSTGGSEKLFF
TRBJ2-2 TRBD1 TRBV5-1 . TGCGCCAGCTCGGGACAGGTCGGCACCGGGGAGCTGTTTTTT CASSGQVGTGELFF
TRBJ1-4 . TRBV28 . TGTGCCAGCAGACGGGGGGGAACTAATGAAAAACTGTTTTTT CASRRGGTNEKLFF
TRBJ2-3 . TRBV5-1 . TGCGCCACCCAGGAGGGGACTAGCACAGATACGCAGTATTTT CATQEGTSTDTQYF
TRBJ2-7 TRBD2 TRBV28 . TGTGCCAGCACCCTCGCCGGGCAGGGAGGGCACGCGCAGTACTTC CASTLAGQGGHAQYF
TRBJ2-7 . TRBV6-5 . TGTGCCAGCACGGAACAGTTTTACGAGCAGTACTTC CASTEQFYEQYF
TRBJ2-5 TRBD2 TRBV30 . TGTGCCTGGAGTGGGACTAGCGGGGGGGGTGAGACCCAGTACTTC CAWSGTSGGGETQYF
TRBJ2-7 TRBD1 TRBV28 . TGTGCCAGCAGCATAGAGACAGGGACCTACGAGCAGTACTTC CASSIETGTYEQYF
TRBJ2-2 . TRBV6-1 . TGTGCCAGCAGTGAAGGGCAGTACCCCGGGGAGCTGTTTTTT CASSEGQYPGELFF
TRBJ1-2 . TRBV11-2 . TGTGCCAGCAGCTTAGAAAGCCAGAAGGGGTATGGCTACACCTTC CASSLESQKGYGYTF
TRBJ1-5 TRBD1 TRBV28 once TGTGCCAGCAGGGCCACGGGACAGGGGGTAGGTCAGCCCCAGCATTTT CASRATGQGVGQPQHF
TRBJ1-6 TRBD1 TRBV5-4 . TGTGCCAGCAGCTTGGCGGACAGGGATTCACCCCTCCACTTT CASSLADRDSPLHF
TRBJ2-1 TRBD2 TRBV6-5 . TGTGCCAGCAGTTATAGCGGGGGGGCCTACAATGAGCAGTTCTTC CASSYSGGAYNEQFF
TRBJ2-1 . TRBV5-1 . TGCGCCAGCAGCTTGGCAGGACAGATCTACAATGAGCAGTTCTTC CASSLAGQIYNEQFF
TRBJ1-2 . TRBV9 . TGTGCCAGCAGCGTACTGGACACCGCGAACTATGGCTACACCTTC CASSVLDTANYGYTF
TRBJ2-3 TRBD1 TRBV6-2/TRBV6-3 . TGTGCCAGCAGCTCCGACCCGGACAGGCCGACTAGCACAGATACGCAGTATTTT CASSSDPDRPTSTDTQYF
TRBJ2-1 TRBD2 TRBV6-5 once TGTGCCAGCAGTAATGGACTAGCGGGTGGGTCCCTGTTCTTC CASSNGLAGGSLFF
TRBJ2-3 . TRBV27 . TGTGCCAGCAGTTTATCGTTCCGGACAGATACGCAGTATTTT CASSLSFRTDTQYF
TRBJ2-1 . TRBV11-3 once TGTGCCAGCAGCTTAGATGGAGGGGACTACAATGAGCAGTTCTTC CASSLDGGDYNEQFF
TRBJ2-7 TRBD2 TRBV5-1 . TGCGCCAGCAGCTTAACTAGCGGGGGCTCCTACGAGCAGTACTTC CASSLTSGGSYEQYF
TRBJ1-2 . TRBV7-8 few TGTGCCAGCAGCTTAGACAGGGTCTACGGCTACACCTTC CASSLDRVYGYTF
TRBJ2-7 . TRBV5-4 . TGTGCCAGCAGCTTGTCGGGCAGGGTTGAGTACGAGCAGTACTTC CASSLSGRVEYEQYF
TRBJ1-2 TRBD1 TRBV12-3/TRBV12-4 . TGTGCCACCTCGTCGGACAGGACCTATGGCTACACCTTC CATSSDRTYGYTF
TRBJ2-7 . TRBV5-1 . TGCGCCAGCAGCCTAGGGGGTTCGGGTTTGGGGTACGAGCAGTACTTC CASSLGGSGLGYEQYF
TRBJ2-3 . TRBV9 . TGTGCCAGCAGCGTAGCAGGGCTAGATCGTTTGGATACGCAGTATTTT CASSVAGLDRLDTQYF
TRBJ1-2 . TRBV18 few TGTGCCAGCTCACCCCCAAGTCCCAGTATCTATGGCTACACCTTC CASSPPSPSIYGYTF
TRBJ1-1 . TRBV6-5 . TGTGCCAGCATCTCCACTGAAGCTTTCTTT CASISTEAFF
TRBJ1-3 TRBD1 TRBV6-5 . TGTGCCAGCACCGAGGACAGGGGGAGAAACACCATATATTTT CASTEDRGRNTIYF
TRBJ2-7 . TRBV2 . TGTGCCAGCAGTTCCCAGACAGTCTCCTACGAGCAGTACTTC CASSSQTVSYEQYF
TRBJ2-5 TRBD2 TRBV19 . TGTGCCAGTCCGAAGGCGGGGGGGCCCACAGAGACCCAGTACTTC CASPKAGGPTETQYF
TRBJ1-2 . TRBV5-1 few TGCGCCAGCAGCTTGGAAAGTGGTAGTCGGGGCTACACCTTC CASSLESGSRGYTF
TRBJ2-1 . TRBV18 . TGTGCCAGCTCACCAGGAGGCGGAACCTACAATGAGCAGTTCTTC CASSPGGGTYNEQFF
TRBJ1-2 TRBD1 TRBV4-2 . TGTGCCAGCAGCCAAGAATTGGACAGGTTGACCTATGGCTACACCTTC CASSQELDRLTYGYTF
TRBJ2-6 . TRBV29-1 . TGCAGCGTCTACTCTGGGGCCAACGTCCTGACTTTC CSVYSGANVLTF
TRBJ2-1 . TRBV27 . TGTGCCAGCAGTTTAGTGGTACCAGGGAATGAGCAGTTCTTC CASSLVVPGNEQFF
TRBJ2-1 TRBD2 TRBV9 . TGTGCCAGCAGCGTAGACGGGGGGGTCTACAATGAGCAGTTCTTC CASSVDGGVYNEQFF
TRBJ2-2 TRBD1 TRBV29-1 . TGCAGCGTTACCCCATTGTTGGGGACAGGGGATTGGAAAGGGTTAGCCGGGGAGCTGTTTTTT CSVTPLLGTGDWKGLAGELFF
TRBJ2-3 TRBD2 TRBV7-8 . TGTGCCAGCAGGACAACTAGCGGGCCCACAGATACGCAGTATTTT CASRTTSGPTDTQYF
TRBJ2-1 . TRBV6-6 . TGTGCCAGCAGACCCGGCGGTTCCTCCTACAATGAGCAGTTCTTC CASRPGGSSYNEQFF
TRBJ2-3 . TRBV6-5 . TGTGCCAGCACCCTAAGCCGGGACACAGATACGCAGTATTTT CASTLSRDTDTQYF
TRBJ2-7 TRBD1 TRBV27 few TGTGCCAGCAGCCGGGACAGGGGGGGTTTATACGAGCAGTACTTC CASSRDRGGLYEQYF
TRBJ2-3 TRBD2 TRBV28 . TGTGCCAGCAGTTGGAGTGGACTAGCGGGTTACACAGATACGCAGTATTTT CASSWSGLAGYTDTQYF
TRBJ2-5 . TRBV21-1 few TGTGCCAGCAGCAAAGGGACGTGGGGGGGCCAAGAGACCCAGTACTTC CASSKGTWGGQETQYF
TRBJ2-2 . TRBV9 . TGTGCCAGCAACACTAGGGCAAACACCGGGGAGCTGTTTTTT CASNTRANTGELFF
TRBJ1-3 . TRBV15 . TGTGCCACCAGCGTTACCGGTCCCTTTTCCGACAGGTTTGGAAACACCATATATTTT CATSVTGPFSDRFGNTIYF
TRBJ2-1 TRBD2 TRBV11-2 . TGTGCCAGCAGCTTCCCTCGCGGGGGGACAAACAATGAGCAGTTCTTC CASSFPRGGTNNEQFF
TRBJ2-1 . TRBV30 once TGTGCCTGGAGTGTTTCCAGCGGGCCCGTTAGCTCCTACAATGAGCAGTTCTTC CAWSVSSGPVSSYNEQFF
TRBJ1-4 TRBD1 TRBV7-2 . TGTGCCAGCAGCGCCCGGGACAGACCAATACTGTTTTTT CASSARDRPILFF
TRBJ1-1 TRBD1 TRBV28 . TGTGCCAGCAGTTTGGACAGGGGGGGACTCACTGAAGCTTTCTTT CASSLDRGGLTEAFF
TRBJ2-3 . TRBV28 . TGTGCCAGCAGTTTATCCGGGTTGAGCACAGATACGCAGTATTTT CASSLSGLSTDTQYF
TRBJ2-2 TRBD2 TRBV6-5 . TGTGCCAGCAGTTACTCACCTAGCGGGGCGGGCGGGGAGCTGTTTTTT CASSYSPSGAGGELFF
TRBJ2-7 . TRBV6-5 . TGTGCCAGCAGTTACAGTTACAACTCCTACGAGCAGTACTTC CASSYSYNSYEQYF
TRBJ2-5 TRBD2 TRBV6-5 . TGTGCCAGCAGTTACTCGGGACTAGCGGGGTTGGAGACCCAGTACTTC CASSYSGLAGLETQYF
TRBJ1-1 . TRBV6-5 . TGTGCCAGCTCGACAGTGATGAACACTGAAGCTTTCTTT CASSTVMNTEAFF